These T cell receptor beta chains were read from a single sample in a study of early T cells in non-severe SARS-CoV-2 infection. TCRdb re-derived calls from the 5' RACE reads in MiXCR, one entry per CDR3 protein. Of about 110,000 distinct CDR3 sequences listed, roughly an eighth are singletons. Sample: whole blood. All receptors come from an adult who was a healthcare worker with PCR-confirmed SARS-CoV-2 infection or an uninfected control (not recorded which). CDR3s include the opening cysteine and the closing phenylalanine or tryptophan. D genes are given only for firm matches. Some rows mark clone size as missing; the rest say once, few, many or name a class of expanded clone.

D gene: -
V gene: TRBV6-2/TRBV6-3
J gene: TRBJ2-1
clone size: few
CDR3 DNA: TGTGCCAGCAGTTCTAAGCAGGGGGGAAATGAGCAGTTCTTC
CDR3 protein: CASSSKQGGNEQFF

D gene: -
V gene: TRBV5-1
J gene: TRBJ1-1
clone size: many
CDR3 DNA: TGCGCCAGCAGCTTGGAGGGCCATCCCTCGAGAGCTTTCTTT
CDR3 protein: CASSLEGHPSRAFF

D gene: -
V gene: TRBV21-1
J gene: TRBJ1-1
clone size: many
CDR3 DNA: TGTGCCAGCAGCAAAAGTGGATCAGCGGGGCCGAGTGAAGCTTTCTTT
CDR3 protein: CASSKSGSAGPSEAFF

D gene: TRBD1
V gene: TRBV20-1
J gene: TRBJ1-1
clone size: -
CDR3 DNA: TGCAGTGTTCGGGGGACAGGGGGCTTGAACACTGAAGCTTTCTTT
CDR3 protein: CSVRGTGGLNTEAFF

D gene: -
V gene: TRBV11-2
J gene: TRBJ2-1
clone size: many
CDR3 DNA: TGTGCCAGCAGCTTAAGGGCTGTTAACTACAATGAGCAGTTCTTC
CDR3 protein: CASSLRAVNYNEQFF

D gene: -
V gene: TRBV10-2
J gene: TRBJ2-1
clone size: many
CDR3 DNA: TGCGCCAGCAGACGAAACAGGGAAGATCAGTTCTTC
CDR3 protein: CASRRNREDQFF

D gene: -
V gene: TRBV11-2
J gene: TRBJ1-6
clone size: few
CDR3 DNA: TGTGCCAGCAGCCCCTGGGGACGAGGGGGTAATTCACCCCTCCACTTT
CDR3 protein: CASSPWGRGGNSPLHF

D gene: -
V gene: TRBV6-2/TRBV6-3
J gene: TRBJ2-7
clone size: -
CDR3 DNA: TGTGCCAGCAGTTACGGGTTTTACGAGCAGTACTTC
CDR3 protein: CASSYGFYEQYF

D gene: TRBD1
V gene: TRBV9
J gene: TRBJ2-1
clone size: -
CDR3 DNA: TGTGCCAGCAGCGGAACAGGGGGCTCTTCCTACAATGAGCAGTTCTTC
CDR3 protein: CASSGTGGSSYNEQFF

D gene: TRBD2
V gene: TRBV9
J gene: TRBJ2-1
clone size: few
CDR3 DNA: TGTGCCAGCAGCCTTCAGCGGGAGTGGTCCAATGAGCAGTTCTTC
CDR3 protein: CASSLQREWSNEQFF

D gene: -
V gene: TRBV7-8
J gene: TRBJ2-3
clone size: -
CDR3 DNA: TGTGCCAGCAGCTATGGCAGGGCCCCCACAGATACGCAGTATTTT
CDR3 protein: CASSYGRAPTDTQYF

D gene: TRBD2
V gene: TRBV5-1
J gene: TRBJ2-5
clone size: -
CDR3 DNA: TGCGCCAGCAGCTTGGGGGGGACTAGCGCACAAGAGACCCAGTACTTC
CDR3 protein: CASSLGGTSAQETQYF

D gene: -
V gene: TRBV7-2
J gene: TRBJ1-1
clone size: -
CDR3 DNA: TGTGCCAGCAGTTCAGGTTCTAAAAACACTGAAGCTTTCTTT
CDR3 protein: CASSSGSKNTEAFF

D gene: TRBD2
V gene: TRBV20-1
J gene: TRBJ2-7
clone size: -
CDR3 DNA: TGCAGTGCTAGAGAGCTAGCGGTCTCCTACGAGCAGTACTTC
CDR3 protein: CSARELAVSYEQYF

D gene: -
V gene: TRBV10-1
J gene: TRBJ1-5
clone size: -
CDR3 DNA: TGCGCCAGCAGTGAGCTCCGCAGGGCGCTCCAGCCCCAGCATTTT
CDR3 protein: CASSELRRALQPQHF

D gene: TRBD1
V gene: TRBV6-5
J gene: TRBJ1-2
clone size: -
CDR3 DNA: TGTGCCAGCAGTTACGTGGCAGGGGGCAACTATGGCTACACCTTC
CDR3 protein: CASSYVAGGNYGYTF

D gene: -
V gene: TRBV28
J gene: TRBJ1-2
clone size: few
CDR3 DNA: TGTGCCAGCAGTCCCCCGATCCACCACAGGGCTAACTATGGCTACACCTTC
CDR3 protein: CASSPPIHHRANYGYTF

D gene: TRBD2
V gene: TRBV28
J gene: TRBJ2-1
clone size: many
CDR3 DNA: TGTGCCAGCAGTTCCCGGACTAGCGGGGTTGGAGAGCAGTTCTTC
CDR3 protein: CASSSRTSGVGEQFF

D gene: -
V gene: TRBV7-2
J gene: TRBJ2-1
clone size: many
CDR3 DNA: TGTGCCAGCAGCCCATGGGGGCCGAATGAGCAGTTCTTC
CDR3 protein: CASSPWGPNEQFF

D gene: -
V gene: TRBV5-6
J gene: TRBJ1-2
clone size: -
CDR3 DNA: TGTGCCAGCAGCTTGGCCGGGGGCGGATCCTTCAACTATGGCTACACCTTC
CDR3 protein: CASSLAGGGSFNYGYTF

D gene: -
V gene: TRBV7-8
J gene: TRBJ2-5
clone size: few
CDR3 DNA: TGTGCCAGCAGCTTAGGACCCTTGACGGAAATCGGAGAGACCCAGTACTTC
CDR3 protein: CASSLGPLTEIGETQYF

D gene: -
V gene: TRBV20-1
J gene: TRBJ1-3
clone size: few
CDR3 DNA: TGCAGTGCCCCCTCAGCCCCGGGCACCATATATTTT
CDR3 protein: CSAPSAPGTIYF

D gene: -
V gene: TRBV12-3/TRBV12-4
J gene: TRBJ2-1
clone size: many
CDR3 DNA: TGTGCCAGCAGTTTCATTTGGACTGGGGGAAATGAGCAGTTCTTC
CDR3 protein: CASSFIWTGGNEQFF

D gene: TRBD1
V gene: TRBV7-6
J gene: TRBJ2-6
clone size: -
CDR3 DNA: TGTGCCAGCAGCTATCGGACAGGAAGGTCGGGGGCCAACGTCCTGACTTTC
CDR3 protein: CASSYRTGRSGANVLTF

D gene: -
V gene: TRBV25-1
J gene: TRBJ2-1
clone size: many
CDR3 DNA: TGTGCCAGCAGTCCCAGTGATGAGCAGTTCTTC
CDR3 protein: CASSPSDEQFF

D gene: -
V gene: TRBV20-1
J gene: TRBJ1-1
clone size: few
CDR3 DNA: TGCAGTGCTAGAGATCGGGTAGGGGGAGTGAGCACTGAAGCTTTCTTT
CDR3 protein: CSARDRVGGVSTEAFF

D gene: -
V gene: TRBV11-2
J gene: TRBJ2-7
clone size: many
CDR3 DNA: TGTGCCAGCAGCCCGGGGACGGACTACGAGCAGTACTTC
CDR3 protein: CASSPGTDYEQYF

D gene: -
V gene: TRBV27
J gene: TRBJ1-2
clone size: many
CDR3 DNA: TGTGCCAGCAGTTTATGGGCAGGTTACACCTTC
CDR3 protein: CASSLWAGYTF

D gene: TRBD1
V gene: TRBV6-5
J gene: TRBJ1-2
clone size: -
CDR3 DNA: TGTGCCAGCAGGACCGGGACAGCAGGAGGCTACACCTTC
CDR3 protein: CASRTGTAGGYTF

D gene: TRBD1
V gene: TRBV28
J gene: TRBJ2-6
clone size: -
CDR3 DNA: TGTGCCAGCAGTGGACAGGGGGGGCCCCCGAGCTCTGGGGCCAACGTCCTGACTTTC
CDR3 protein: CASSGQGGPPSSGANVLTF

D gene: -
V gene: TRBV12-3/TRBV12-4
J gene: TRBJ2-1
clone size: -
CDR3 DNA: TGTGCCAGCGATTCGGGGGTTTGGGATGAGCAGTTCTTC
CDR3 protein: CASDSGVWDEQFF

D gene: -
V gene: TRBV5-1
J gene: TRBJ1-1
clone size: many
CDR3 DNA: TGCGCCAGCAGCCCGGCGGCAGGTTCGAACACTGAAGCTTTCTTT
CDR3 protein: CASSPAAGSNTEAFF

D gene: TRBD1
V gene: TRBV20-1
J gene: TRBJ1-1
clone size: few
CDR3 DNA: TGCAGTGCTAGAGATCAGGGGGCTGACACTGAAGCTTTCTTT
CDR3 protein: CSARDQGADTEAFF

D gene: -
V gene: TRBV2
J gene: TRBJ2-3
clone size: -
CDR3 DNA: TGTGCCAGCAGTGAAGGGGGACTCCCGCCAGATACGCAGTATTTT
CDR3 protein: CASSEGGLPPDTQYF

D gene: TRBD2
V gene: TRBV7-6
J gene: TRBJ2-3
clone size: many
CDR3 DNA: TGTGCCAGCAGCCCGCCGGGACTAGGGACTAGCGGAATAGATACGCAGTATTTT
CDR3 protein: CASSPPGLGTSGIDTQYF

D gene: TRBD2
V gene: TRBV5-4
J gene: TRBJ2-5
clone size: many
CDR3 DNA: TGTGCCAGCAGCTTTAGCGGGGGGAACAGAAAGACCCAGTACTTC
CDR3 protein: CASSFSGGNRKTQYF

D gene: -
V gene: TRBV7-9
J gene: TRBJ2-5
clone size: few
CDR3 DNA: TGTGCCAGCAGCTTAGTCCGGGGCTTCCAAGAGACCCAGTACTTC
CDR3 protein: CASSLVRGFQETQYF

D gene: TRBD2
V gene: TRBV6-6
J gene: TRBJ2-1
clone size: -
CDR3 DNA: TGTGCCAGCATTGAGCGGGAGGGGCCCCACAATGAGCAGTTCTTC
CDR3 protein: CASIEREGPHNEQFF

D gene: TRBD2
V gene: TRBV29-1
J gene: TRBJ2-1
clone size: many
CDR3 DNA: TGCAGCGTCCCCTCCGGGACTAGCGGGGGGCTGGGGTTCTTC
CDR3 protein: CSVPSGTSGGLGFF

D gene: -
V gene: TRBV6-5
J gene: TRBJ2-3
clone size: -
CDR3 DNA: TGTGCCAGCAGTTACTCCGGAACCACAGATACGCAGTATTTT
CDR3 protein: CASSYSGTTDTQYF

D gene: TRBD2
V gene: TRBV6-1
J gene: TRBJ2-4
clone size: -
CDR3 DNA: TGTGCCAGCAGCCCCTTCGGGACTAGCGAAGCCAAAAACATTCAGTACTTC
CDR3 protein: CASSPFGTSEAKNIQYF

D gene: -
V gene: TRBV29-1
J gene: TRBJ2-1
clone size: many
CDR3 DNA: TGCAGCGTTGTGCCACTACGGGCGGACGACAATGAGCAGTTCTTC
CDR3 protein: CSVVPLRADDNEQFF

D gene: -
V gene: TRBV7-6
J gene: TRBJ1-6
clone size: few
CDR3 DNA: TGTGCCAGCAGCCCTACTCAGGACATTTATGGATCACCCCTCCACTTT
CDR3 protein: CASSPTQDIYGSPLHF

D gene: -
V gene: TRBV19
J gene: TRBJ2-1
clone size: many
CDR3 DNA: TGTGCCAGTAGTATTCAACTTTACAATGAGCAGTTCTTC
CDR3 protein: CASSIQLYNEQFF

D gene: -
V gene: TRBV28
J gene: TRBJ1-1
clone size: many
CDR3 DNA: TGTGCCAGCAGTTTAGGTCTCATGAACACTGAAGCTTTCTTT
CDR3 protein: CASSLGLMNTEAFF